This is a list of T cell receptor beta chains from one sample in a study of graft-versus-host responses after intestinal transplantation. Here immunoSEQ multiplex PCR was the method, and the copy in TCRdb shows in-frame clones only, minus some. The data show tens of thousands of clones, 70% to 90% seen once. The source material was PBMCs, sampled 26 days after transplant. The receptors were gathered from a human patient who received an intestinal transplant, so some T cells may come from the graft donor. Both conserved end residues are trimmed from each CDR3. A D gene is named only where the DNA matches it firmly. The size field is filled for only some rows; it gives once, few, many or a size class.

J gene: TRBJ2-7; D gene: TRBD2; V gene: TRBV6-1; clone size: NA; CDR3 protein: ASSETGGASYEQY
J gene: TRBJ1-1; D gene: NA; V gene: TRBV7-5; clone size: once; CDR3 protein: ARSPGNTEAF
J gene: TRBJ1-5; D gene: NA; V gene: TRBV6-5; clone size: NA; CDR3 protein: ASRGSNQPQH
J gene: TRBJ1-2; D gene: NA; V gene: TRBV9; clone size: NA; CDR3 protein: ASSAHTGYGYT
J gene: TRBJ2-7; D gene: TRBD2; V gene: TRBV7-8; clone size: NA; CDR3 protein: ASRGTGTSGRSEQY
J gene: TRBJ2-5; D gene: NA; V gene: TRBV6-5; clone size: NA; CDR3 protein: ASRPSGVGTQY
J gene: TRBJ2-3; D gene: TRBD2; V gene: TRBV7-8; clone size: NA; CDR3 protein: ASSRFGVISGGDTDTQY
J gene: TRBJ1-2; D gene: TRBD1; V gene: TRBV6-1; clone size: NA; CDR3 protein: ASSDPGTANYGYT
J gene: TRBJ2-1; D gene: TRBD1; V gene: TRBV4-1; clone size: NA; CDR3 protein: ASSQSLTTGIYNEQF
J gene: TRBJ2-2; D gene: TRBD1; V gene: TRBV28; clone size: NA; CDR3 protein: ASSLGTDNTGELF
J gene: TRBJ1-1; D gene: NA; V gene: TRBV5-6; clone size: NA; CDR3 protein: ASSSDPGISEAF
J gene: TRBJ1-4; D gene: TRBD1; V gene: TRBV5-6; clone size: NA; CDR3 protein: ASSSTRDSATNEKLF
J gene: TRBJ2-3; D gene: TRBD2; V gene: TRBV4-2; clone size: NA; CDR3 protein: ASSLSGGTDTQY
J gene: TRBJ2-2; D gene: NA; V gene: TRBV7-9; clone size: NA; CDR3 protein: ASSLDFGGTNTGELF
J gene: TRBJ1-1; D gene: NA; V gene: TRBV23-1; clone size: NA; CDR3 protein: ASSQSGLRRAF
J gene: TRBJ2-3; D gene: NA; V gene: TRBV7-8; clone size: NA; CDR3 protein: ASSQSGLDTQY
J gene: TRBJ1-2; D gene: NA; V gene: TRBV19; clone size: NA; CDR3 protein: ASRPRGGGEVYGYT
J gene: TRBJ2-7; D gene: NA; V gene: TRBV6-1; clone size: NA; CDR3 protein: ASRTADSYEQY
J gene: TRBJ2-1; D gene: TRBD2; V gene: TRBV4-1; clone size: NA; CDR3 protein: ASSLGGVGLYNEQF
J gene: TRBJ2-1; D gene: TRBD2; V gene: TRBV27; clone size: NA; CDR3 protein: ASSLAGDRYNEQF
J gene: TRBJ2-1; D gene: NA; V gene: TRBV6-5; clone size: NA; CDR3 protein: ASSYSTENEQF
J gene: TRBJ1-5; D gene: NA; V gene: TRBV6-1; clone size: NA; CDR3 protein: ASSEEYTSNQPQH
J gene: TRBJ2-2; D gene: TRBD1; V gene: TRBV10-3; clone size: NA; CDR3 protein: AIGNRGQGIGELF
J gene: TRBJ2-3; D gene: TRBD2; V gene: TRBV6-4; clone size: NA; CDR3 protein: ASSAQPERSGGSTDTQY
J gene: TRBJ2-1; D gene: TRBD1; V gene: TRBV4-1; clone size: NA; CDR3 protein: ASSQAQFRGPTYNEQF
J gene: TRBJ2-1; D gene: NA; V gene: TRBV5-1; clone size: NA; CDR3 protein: ASSLTGVYNEQF
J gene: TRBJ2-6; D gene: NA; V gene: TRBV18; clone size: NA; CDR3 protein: ASSTELVGGANVLT
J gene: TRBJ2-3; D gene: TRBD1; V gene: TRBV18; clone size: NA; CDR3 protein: ASSPGTGADTQY
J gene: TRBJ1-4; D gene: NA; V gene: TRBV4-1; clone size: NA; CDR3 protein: ASSQDFRVEDNEKLF
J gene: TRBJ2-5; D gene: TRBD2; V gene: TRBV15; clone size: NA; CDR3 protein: ATSRDKRGGQETQY
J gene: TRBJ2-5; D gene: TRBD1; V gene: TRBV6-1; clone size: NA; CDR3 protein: ASTPGTGDSETQY
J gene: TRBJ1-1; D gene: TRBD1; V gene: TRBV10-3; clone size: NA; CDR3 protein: AISQNPPRTGDSSAEAF
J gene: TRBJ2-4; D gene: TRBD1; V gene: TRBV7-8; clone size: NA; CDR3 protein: ASSGGQEGLAKNIQY
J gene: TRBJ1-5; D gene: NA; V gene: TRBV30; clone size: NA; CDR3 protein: AWSAGGDQPQH
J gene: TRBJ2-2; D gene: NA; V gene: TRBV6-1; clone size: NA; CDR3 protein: ASTSNTGELF
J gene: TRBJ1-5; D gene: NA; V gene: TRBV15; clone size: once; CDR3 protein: ATSRVSRGEGQQPQH